Included here is one T cell receptor beta chain sequence, with context. Its antigen is currently not known. One base away there is no much larger clone; base qualities are not given. Whole blood was collected in K2EDTA tubes by collaborating institutions according to the institutions' own protocols. For TCRbeta analysis, collaborators shipped samples as frozen whole blood, isolated PBMCs, or DNA extracted from either of those sample types. The immunoSEQ Assay, a bias-controlled multiplex PCR, was used to amplify TCRbeta CDR3 regions from genomic DNA. The published analysis was carried out like this. Within the assay, amplification of reference gene primers was used to estimate how many nucleated cells each sample contained. To quantify the absolute abundance of each unique TCRbeta CDR3 rearrangement, sequence reads were collapsed and filtered. For each sample, productive Simpson clonality was calculated as the square root of Simpson's diversity index across productive rearrangements. The clones in this table, taken by TCRdb from immuneACCESS, are in-frame only. Not every clone is retained; where verified, under half of the shortfall comes from an unresolved V gene, and the cause of the rest is unknown. V and J calls and clone size come straight from that table; D and trimming were deduced from the DNA. Across this sample there are 250,000 to 300,000 clones, with 70% to 90% seen only once. The top ten hold under 2.5% of the sample.

This sample was included in a study of blood T cell repertoires in COVID-19 (TCRdb year 2020). Background for the entire study: Samples covering the acute and convalescent phases of COVID-19 were provided by collaborators in the United States, Italy and Spain. The repertoires were made available in a free public database intended to serve as a resource for research on the immune response to SARS-CoV-2. The samples were drawn from the first 160 participants of the ongoing ImmuneRACE study and from 1,254 subjects provided by 6 global collaborators. The prospective study material was composed of cDNA or gDNA derived from T cells, B-cell-depleted T cells, or PBMCs. Nearly every sample came with metadata listing a de-identified subject ID, COVID-19 status, age in years and sex. Subjects who had been exposed to COVID-19, were actively infected with it, or had recovered from it provided the deeply sampled blood TCRbeta repertoires that made up the dataset. Where available, HLA class I and class II types were obtained from metadata supplied by the sample provider rather than from assay-based typing.

Paper-wide results and their limitations: The amount of clinical and demographic metadata varied by source and participant and was provided uncurated.

This TCR derives from a young man with active or convalescent COVID-19. Sequenced sample: peripheral blood.

The CDR3: CASSPASNNQPQHF. The nucleotide sequence is TGTGCCAGCTCACCAGCTTCTAATAATCAGCCCCAGCATTTT. The rearranged chain carries TRBV18 and TRBJ1-5; the D segment cannot be called with confidence. Its CDR3 holds 14 amino acids, cysteine through phenylalanine. Solely the CDR3 DNA is kept, with 42 bases framed from the first base. CDR1 and CDR2 are read off the germline V gene as KGHSH and LQKENI. V is shortened by 2 bases, J by 4 bases, and the region joining them spans 9 bases.